This T cell receptor beta chain was captured in a study of blood T cell repertoires in COVID-19. At the level of the study: Both acute and convalescent COVID-19 samples were obtained from the United States, Italy and Spain. T cells, B-cell-depleted T cells, or PBMCs provided the cDNA or gDNA that served as material.

CDR1 is SGHRS, CDR2 YFSETQ, per germline. The CDR3 is 17 amino acids. With V trimmed by 0 bases and J by 1 base, 6 bases remained unmatched. Libraries were prepared by immunoSEQ multiplex PCR; TCRdb keeps only in-frame clonotypes and omits some of them. The sample consists of around 160,000 clones, roughly four fifths of them appearing once. This TCR was recovered from a man aged 55 to 70 with active or convalescent COVID-19. The chain carries TRBV5-1 and TRBJ2-2, with 7 bases identical to TRBD2. The specimen sequenced was peripheral blood. The CDR3 nucleotides are TGCGCCAGCAGCTTGGCCGGTACGGGGGGGAACACCGGGGAGCTGTTTTTT. This encodes CASSLAGTGGNTGELFF.